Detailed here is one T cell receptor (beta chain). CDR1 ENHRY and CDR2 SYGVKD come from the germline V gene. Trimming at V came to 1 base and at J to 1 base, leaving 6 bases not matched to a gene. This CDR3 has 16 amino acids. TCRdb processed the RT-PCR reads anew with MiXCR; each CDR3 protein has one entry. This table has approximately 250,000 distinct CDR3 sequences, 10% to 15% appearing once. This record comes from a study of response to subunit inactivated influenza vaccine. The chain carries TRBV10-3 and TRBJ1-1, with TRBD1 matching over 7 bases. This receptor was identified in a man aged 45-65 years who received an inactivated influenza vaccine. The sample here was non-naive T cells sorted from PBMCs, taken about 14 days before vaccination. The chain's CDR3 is CAISELRGLGNTEAFF. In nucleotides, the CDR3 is TGTGCCATCAGTGAGTTGAGGGGGCTTGGGAACACTGAAGCTTTCTTT.